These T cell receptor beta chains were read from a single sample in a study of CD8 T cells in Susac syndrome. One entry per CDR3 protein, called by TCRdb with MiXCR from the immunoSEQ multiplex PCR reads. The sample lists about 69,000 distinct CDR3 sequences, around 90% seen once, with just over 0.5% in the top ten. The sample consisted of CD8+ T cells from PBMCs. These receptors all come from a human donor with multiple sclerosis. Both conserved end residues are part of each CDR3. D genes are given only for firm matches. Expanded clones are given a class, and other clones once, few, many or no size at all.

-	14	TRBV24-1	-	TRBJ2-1	TGTGCCACCAGTGATTTTAAGAGTCACAATGAGCAGTTCTTC	CATSDFKSHNEQFF
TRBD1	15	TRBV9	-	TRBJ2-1	TGTGCCAGCAGCGCCCCGACAGGGGCGGGGAATGAGCAGTTCTTC	CASSAPTGAGNEQFF
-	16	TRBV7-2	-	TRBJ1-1	TGTGCCAGCAGCTTAGGGCCCTCGGTTGGGGACACTGAAGCTTTCTTT	CASSLGPSVGDTEAFF
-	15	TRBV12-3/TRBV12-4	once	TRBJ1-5	TGTGCCAGCAGTCCCTCAGGGGACAACAATCAGCCCCAGCATTTT	CASSPSGDNNQPQHF
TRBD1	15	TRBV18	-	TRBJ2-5	TGTGCCAGCTCACTAAAGGACAGGGGAGCGGAGACCCAGTACTTC	CASSLKDRGAETQYF
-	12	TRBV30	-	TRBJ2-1	TGTGCCTGGAGTGTACGACTGGGTGAGCAGTTCTTC	CAWSVRLGEQFF
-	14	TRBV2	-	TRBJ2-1	TGTGCCAGCAGTGAAGGGGAGTGGTACAATGAGCAGTTCTTC	CASSEGEWYNEQFF
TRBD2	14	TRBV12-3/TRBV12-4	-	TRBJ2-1	TGTGCCAGCAGTTCCGGACTAGCGAGCAATGAGCAGTTCTTC	CASSSGLASNEQFF
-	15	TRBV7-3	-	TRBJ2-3	TGTGCCAGCAGCTTAACGGGGGCACGCACAGATACGCAGTATTTT	CASSLTGARTDTQYF
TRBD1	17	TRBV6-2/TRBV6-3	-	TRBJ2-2	TGTGCCAGCAGTTACTCCCCGGACAGGGCGCGGGCCGGGGAGCTGTTTTTT	CASSYSPDRARAGELFF
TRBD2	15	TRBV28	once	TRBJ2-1	TGTGCCAGCAGATATAGCGGGAGCTCCTACAATGAGCAGTTCTTC	CASRYSGSSYNEQFF
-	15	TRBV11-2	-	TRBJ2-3	TGTGCCAGCACCGAAGCGGACACCTTCACAGATACGCAGTATTTT	CASTEADTFTDTQYF
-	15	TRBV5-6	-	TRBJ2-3	TGTGCCAGCAGCTTGGCCGCGGTCACCACAGATACGCAGTATTTT	CASSLAAVTTDTQYF
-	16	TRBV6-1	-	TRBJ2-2	TGTGCCAGCAGCCCACGGGCGGTGCGTGTCACCGGGGAGCTGTTTTTT	CASSPRAVRVTGELFF